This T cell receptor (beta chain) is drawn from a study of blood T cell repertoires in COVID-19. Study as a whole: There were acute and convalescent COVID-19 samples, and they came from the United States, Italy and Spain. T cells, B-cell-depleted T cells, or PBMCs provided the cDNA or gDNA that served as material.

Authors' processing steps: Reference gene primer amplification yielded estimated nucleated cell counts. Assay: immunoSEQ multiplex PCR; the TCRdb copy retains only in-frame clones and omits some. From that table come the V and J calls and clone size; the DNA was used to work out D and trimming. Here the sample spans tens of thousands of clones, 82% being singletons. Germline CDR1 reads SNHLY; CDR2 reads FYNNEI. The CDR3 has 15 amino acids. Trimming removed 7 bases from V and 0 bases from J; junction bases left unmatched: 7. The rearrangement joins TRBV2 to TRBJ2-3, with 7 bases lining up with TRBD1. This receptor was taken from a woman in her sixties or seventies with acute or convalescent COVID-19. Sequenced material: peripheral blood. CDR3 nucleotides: TGTGCCAGCAAAGGTGGGACAGCAAGCACAGATACGCAGTATTTT. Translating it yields CASKGGTASTDTQYF.